This TCR beta chain comes out of a study of vaccination and CD4 T cells after COVID-19. Overall study: Researchers treated cells with overlapping spike peptides taken from SARS-CoV-2, HCoV-NL63, HCoV-OC43 and HCoV-229E.

As concerns this clonotype: The antigen remains undetermined.

Treatment here: roughly 10-day PBMC culture with coronavirus spike peptide pools or control peptides (ViraFEST assay). Peptide-pool expansion of antigen-specific T cells preceded TCR sequencing in ViraFEST. V lost 0 bases, J lost 0 bases, and 7 bases lay in between. The CDR3 runs 15 residues. Germline V gene data show CDR1 as SGHNT and CDR2 as YYREEE (reference sequence). Sequence data for DNA of cultured CD4+ T cells were generated by the Oncomine TCR Beta short-read assay. Cultured CD4+ T cells were the source of extracted genomic DNA. TCRdb ran MiXCR on the PCR reads and lists one entry per CDR3 protein. The data show roughly 20,000 distinct CDR3 sequences, just under 80% seen once. General study points: Spike mono-reactive clones accounted for 304 of the 307 vaccine-specific clones found in convalescent patients.

This chain uses TRBV5-4 with TRBJ1-5; D unresolved. Material: CD4+ T cells from blood, cultured in vitro, obtained after SARS-CoV-2 vaccination. The receptor's source is a human donor who received a COVID-19 vaccine. CDR3: CASSLDGNSNQPQHF. The DNA for the CDR3 is TGTGCCAGCAGCTTGGACGGCAATAGCAATCAGCCCCAGCATTTT.